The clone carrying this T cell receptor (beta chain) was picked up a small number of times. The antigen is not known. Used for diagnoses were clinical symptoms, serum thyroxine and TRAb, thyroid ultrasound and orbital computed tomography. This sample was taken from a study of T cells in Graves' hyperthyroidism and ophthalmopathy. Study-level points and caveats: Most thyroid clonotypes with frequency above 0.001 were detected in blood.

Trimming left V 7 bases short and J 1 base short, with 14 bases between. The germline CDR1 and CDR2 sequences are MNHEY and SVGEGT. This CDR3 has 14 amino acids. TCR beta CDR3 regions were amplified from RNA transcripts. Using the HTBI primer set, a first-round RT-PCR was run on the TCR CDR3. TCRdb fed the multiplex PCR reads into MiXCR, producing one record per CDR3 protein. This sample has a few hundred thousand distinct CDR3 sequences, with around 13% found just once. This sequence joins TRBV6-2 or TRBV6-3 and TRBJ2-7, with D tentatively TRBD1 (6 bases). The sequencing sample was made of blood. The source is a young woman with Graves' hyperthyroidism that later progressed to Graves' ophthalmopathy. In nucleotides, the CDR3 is TGTGCCAGCAATTTAGGGACACTTTCCTACGAGCAGTACTTC. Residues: CASNLGTLSYEQYF.